The clone carrying this T cell receptor beta chain was picked up one time. This sample is drawn from a study of cytomegalovirus exposure and HLA in healthy donors. Trimming removed 3 bases from V and 7 bases from J, with 15 bases in between. In germline, CDR1 is SGHDN, CDR2 FVKESK. CDR3 length: 15 amino acids. PCR was performed using 60 Vbeta and 13 Jbeta primers. TCRdb's copy holds only in-frame clones and misses some; the assay was immunoSEQ multiplex PCR. Of more than 150,000 clones in the sample, roughly 83% are singletons; the top ten hold more than 1.5%. The chain uses TRBV14 and TRBJ1-4, with D possibly being TRBD1 (5 bases). Sample: PBMCs. The clonotype was recovered from a woman younger than 35 in good health and CMV-seronegative. CDR3 sequence (DNA): TGTGCCAGCAGCCAGCAGGGAAGGATTGGTGAAAAACTGTTTTTT. Its translation is CASSQQGRIGEKLFF. Using reference TRBV14 and TRBJ1-4 for the parts outside the CDR3, the full variable domain is EAGVTQFPSHSVIEKGQTVTLRCDPISGHDNLYWYRRVMGKEIKFLLHFVKESKQDESGMPNNRFLAERTGGTYSTLKVQPAELEDSGVYFCASSQQGRIGEKLFFGSGTQLSVL.